Detailed here is one TCR beta chain. Measured with immunoSEQ multiplex PCR; TCRdb has only the in-frame clones, and not every one. The sample shows tens of thousands of clones, approximately 91% of them seen only once. The V gene lost 2 bases and the J gene lost 5 bases, with 18 bases spanning the gap. The germline gives CDR1 LNHDA, CDR2 SQIVND (reference sequence). The length of the CDR3 is 16 residues. This sample was included in a study of OX40 agonist ivuxolimab in advanced cancers. About the study: Eligibility admitted prior anti-PD-1, anti-PD-L1 or anti-CTLA-4 therapy; 40% to 50% had some.

The clonotype was recovered from an adult with an advanced solid tumor such as melanoma, head and neck, liver or kidney cancer. The chain joins TRBV19 to TRBJ2-5; D may be TRBD1 (6 bases). Sequencing used CD4+ or CD8+ T cells sorted from blood, obtained in a trial of the OX40 agonist ivuxolimab. CDR3: CASSITTGMGQETQYF. The DNA for the CDR3 is TGTGCCAGTAGTATAACCACAGGGATGGGGCAGGAGACCCAGTACTTC.